The 23 T cell receptor beta chains in this list originate from one sample, sequenced in a study of technical replicates of blood from a handful of donors (dated by TCRdb to between 2016 and 2019). Library prep was done by the immunoSEQ multiplex PCR assay. In TCRdb, the immuneACCESS table is reduced to in-frame sequences with V and J assigned. These tables do not hold every clone; where another copy was compared, an unresolved V gene accounts for under half, and the others remain unexplained. In this sample the table shows approximately 81,000 clones, 90% to 97% of which occur a single time. The ten largest clonotypes hold around 0.2% of the sample. Specimen: T cells isolated from PBMCs. The receptor set was obtained from a human donor in good health.

V is TRBV27 and J is TRBJ1-5, with 9 bases matching TRBD1. This CDR3 is built from 17 residues. V shed 4 bases and J 0 bases; nucleotides not matched to a gene: 7. Germline CDR1 reads MNHEY; CDR2 reads SMNVEV (reference sequence). This CDR3 is CASSSRQGGLSNQPQHF. In DNA form, the CDR3 reads TGTGCCAGCAGTTCGAGACAGGGGGGGCTTAGCAATCAGCCCCAGCATTTT.

This sequence joins TRBV2 and TRBJ2-1, with D unresolved. Trimming removed 8 bases at V and 6 bases at J, with 17 bases between. The germline V gene has CDR1 SNHLY and CDR2 FYNNEI. CDR3 length: 14 residues. CDR3 sequence: CASLGPPLFNEQFF. CDR3 DNA sequence: TGTGCCAGCCTAGGCCCGCCGTTGTTCAATGAGCAGTTCTTC. The entire variable domain, with the rest obtained from reference TRBV2 and TRBJ2-1, is as follows: EPEVTQTPSHQVTQMGQEVILRCVPISNHLYFYWYRQILGQKVEFLVSFYNNEISEKSEIFDDQFSVERPDGSNFTLKIRSTKLEDSAMYFCASLGPPLFNEQFFGPGTRLTVL.

The chain employs TRBV5-1 and TRBJ2-7; the D is unclear. With 1 base removed from V and 4 bases from J, the gap between germline ends came to 18 bases. The CDR3 spans 16 residues. CDR1 and CDR2 (germline): SGHRS, YFSETQ. The CDR3 reads CASSLSAVVGGYEQYF. The CDR3 bases are TGCGCCAGCAGCTTGTCTGCGGTGGTCGGTGGGTACGAGCAGTACTTC.

The rearrangement uses TRBV5-4 and TRBJ2-1, with D possibly being TRBD1 (6 bases). The CDR3 sequence is 15 residues long. Per germline, CDR1 SGHNT and CDR2 YYREEE (reference sequence). Deletions cut 4 bases from V and 4 bases from J, with 15 bases between. The CDR3 loop reads CASSTGQKSYNEQFF. The CDR3 DNA is TGTGCCAGCAGCACCGGACAGAAATCTTACAATGAGCAGTTCTTC.

The rearrangement uses TRBV11-2 and TRBJ1-6, with D unresolved. V was cut by 10 bases and J by 11 bases, with 18 bases left in between. CDR1 and CDR2 from the germline V gene are SGHAT and FQNNGV. CDR3 length: 13 amino acids. The CDR3 DNA is TGTGCCACCCACGGTCTTCGAGGGCCACCCCTCCACTTT. Translation: CATHGLRGPPLHF.

The rearrangement joins TRBV6-1 to TRBJ2-2; maybe TRBD1 (5 bases). CDR1 is MNHNS, CDR2 SASEGT, per germline. The CDR3 loop spans 15 amino acids. Between the trimmed V and J ends, which lost 3 bases and 5 bases, there was a span of 13 bases. CDR3 sequence reads: CASSDRVFSTGELFF. The DNA for the CDR3 is TGTGCCAGCAGTGACAGGGTTTTTAGTACCGGGGAGCTGTTTTTT.

The chain links TRBV2 to TRBJ2-7; TRBD2 matches 10 bases. The CDR3 is made up of 13 amino acids. V dropped 8 bases and J dropped 7; count of bases not matched to a gene: 8. Germline CDR1 reads SNHLY; CDR2 reads FYNNEI. The CDR3 nucleotides read TGTGCCAGCGCAGCGGGAGGGTTGGGAGAGCAGTACTTC. Residues: CASAAGGLGEQYF.

This clone was counted a single time. The chain links TRBV9 to TRBJ2-3, with TRBD2 matching 10 bases. Germline assignment: CDR1 SGDLS and CDR2 YYNGEE. The length of the CDR3 is 15 residues. V trimming: 9 bases; J trimming: 3 bases; junction bases outside the gene matches: 10. The CDR3 DNA sequence: TGTGCCACCACCCCCCTAGCGGGAGTTACAGATACGCAGTATTTT. Translation: CATTPLAGVTDTQYF.

The chain carries TRBV2 and TRBJ2-7; no firm D call. In germline, CDR1 is SNHLY, CDR2 FYNNEI. V lost 11 bases and J lost 0, with 14 bases in between. This CDR3 spans 13 amino acids. This chain's CDR3 is CAAQPSSSYEQYF. In DNA form, the CDR3 reads TGTGCCGCACAGCCTTCCAGCTCCTACGAGCAGTACTTC.

The chain combines TRBV7-9 with TRBJ1-1; the D gene is possibly TRBD1 (5 bases). This CDR3 is built from 14 residues. In germline, CDR1 is SEHNR, CDR2 FQNEAQ (reference sequence). V was shortened by 4 bases and J by 1 base, with 10 bases between the two germline ends. The DNA for the CDR3 is TGTGCCAGCAGCTCCATTGACAGGAACACTGAAGCTTTCTTT. Translated: CASSSIDRNTEAFF.

The chain carries TRBV6-1 and TRBJ2-1, with D maybe TRBD2 (6 bases). Deletions cut 10 bases from V and 5 bases from J, with 18 bases between. Germline V gene lookup returns CDR1 MNHNS and CDR2 SASEGT. CDR3 size: 14 residues. CDR3 in DNA: TGTGCCAATTCACCCAGCGGGCTTAACAATGAGCAGTTCTTC. Encoded protein: CANSPSGLNNEQFF.

V and J are TRBV4-2 and TRBJ2-7, with TRBD2 matching over 8 bases. The germline V gene encodes CDR1 LGHNA and CDR2 YNFKEQ. J lost 4 bases, V lost 0 bases, and 5 bases had no gene match. The CDR3 has 15 amino acids. CDR3 bases: TGTGCCAGCAGCCAAGATACAGCGGGAGTTTACGAGCAGTACTTC. This translates into CASSQDTAGVYEQYF.

The chain uses TRBV11-3 and TRBJ1-1, with 7 positions matching TRBD1. Germline trimming cut 4 bases from V and 11 bases from J; bases unmatched to any gene: 16. The CDR3 sequence is 15 residues long. Germline assignment: CDR1 SGHNT and CDR2 YENEEA. Here the CDR3 DNA reads TGTGCCAGCAGCTCTCTAGTAGGGGGCGCATTGGGTGCTTTCTTT. The encoded protein is CASSSLVGGALGAFF.

V and J are TRBV7-9 and TRBJ2-3; TRBD2 matches 9 bases. Germline V lookup: CDR1 SEHNR, CDR2 FQNEAQ (reference sequence). The trim removed 4 bases at V and 2 bases at J, leaving 7 bases unmatched. The CDR3 has 16 amino acids. Here the CDR3 reads CASSSLAGSSTDTQYF. The CDR3 coding sequence is TGTGCCAGCAGCTCTCTAGCGGGATCCTCCACAGATACGCAGTATTTT.

CDR3 in amino acids: CASSVGQLNTEAFF. As DNA, the CDR3 is TGTGCCAGCAGCGTTGGACAGTTGAACACTGAAGCTTTCTTT. This chain uses TRBV13 with TRBJ1-1; possibly TRBD1 for D (6 bases). The length of the CDR3 is 14 residues. Between the trimmed V and J ends, which lost 5 bases and 0 bases, there was a span of 10 bases. Per the germline V gene, CDR1 is PRHDT and CDR2 is FYEKMQ (reference sequence).

This chain uses TRBV9 with TRBJ1-2; possibly TRBD1 for D (5 bases). Per the germline V gene, CDR1 is SGDLS and CDR2 is YYNGEE. This CDR3 is 13 amino acids long. The V end lost 5 bases, the J end lost 4 bases, and 12 bases lay between the germline ends. The CDR3 coding sequence is TGTGCCAGCAGGGAAGGACACTTCTATGGCTACACCTTC. As protein: CASREGHFYGYTF. Full variable domain (missing parts from reference TRBV9 and TRBJ1-2): DSGVTQTPKHLITATGQRVTLRCSPRSGDLSVYWYQQSLDQGLQFLIQYYNGEERAKGNILERFSAQQFPDLHSELNLSSLELGDSALYFCASREGHFYGYTFGSGTRLTVV.

The rearrangement links TRBV5-4 to TRBJ1-2, with TRBD1 matching 7 bases. The CDR3 extends over 13 amino acids. Germline CDR1 is SGHNT and CDR2 is YYREEE (reference sequence). V gave up 4 bases and J gave up 3 bases; unmatched junction bases: 3. The CDR3 coding sequence is TGTGCCAGCAGCCCTACAGGGGACTATGGCTACACCTTC. It specifies CASSPTGDYGYTF.

V is TRBV19 and J is TRBJ2-5, with 12 bases identical to TRBD2. The CDR3 loop spans 16 amino acids. V lost 4 bases to trimming and J lost 4 bases; unmatched junction nucleotides: 7. The germline CDR1 and CDR2 sequences are LNHDA and SQIVND (reference sequence). The CDR3 nucleotides are TGTGCCAGTAGTACATCACTAGCGGGAGGTTCAGAGACCCAGTACTTC. This translates into CASSTSLAGGSETQYF. Looking up the rest from reference TRBV19 and TRBJ2-5 gives the full variable domain: DGGITQSPKYLFRKEGQNVTLSCEQNLNHDAMYWYRQDPGQGLRLIYYSQIVNDFQKGDIAEGYSVSREKKESFPLTVTSAQKNPTAFYLCASSTSLAGGSETQYFGPGTRLLVL.

The J gene is TRBJ2-7, the V gene TRBV5-4; D is unclear. CDR3 length equals 15 residues. Germline V gives CDR1 SGHNT, CDR2 YYREEE (reference sequence). V was pared by 4 bases and J by 1 base, with 15 bases between. Here the CDR3 DNA reads TGTGCCAGCAGCCCGAGGAGCGTCGGTTCCTACGAGCAGTACTTC. Translation: CASSPRSVGSYEQYF.

This chain links TRBV19 with TRBJ2-7; the match to TRBD1 covers 7 bases. V trimming: 3 bases; J trimming: 2 bases; junction bases outside the gene matches: 1. The germline V gene has CDR1 LNHDA and CDR2 SQIVND (reference sequence). The CDR3 totals 13 residues. CDR3 amino acids: CASSMTGTYEQYF. CDR3 DNA: TGTGCCAGTAGTATGACAGGGACCTACGAGCAGTACTTC.

The genes are TRBV6-5 and TRBJ2-7; 11 bases fit TRBD1. This CDR3 is 14 amino acids long. Trimming took 4 bases from V and 6 from J; bases not matched to a gene: 5. CDR1 and CDR2 (germline): MNHEY, SVGAGI. The CDR3 DNA sequence: TGTGCCAGCAGTTCTGGACAGGGGGCAATCGAGCAGTACTTC. Translated: CASSSGQGAIEQYF.

The count of this clone is one. This chain connects TRBV7-9 to TRBJ2-1, with D possibly TRBD1 on 5 matching bases. CDR1 and CDR2 (germline): SEHNR, FQNEAQ (reference sequence). There are 15 residues in the CDR3. V lost 0 bases and J 1 base, leaving 7 bases between the germline ends. The CDR3 region is CASSLARDSYNEQFF. CDR3 nucleotides: TGTGCCAGCAGCTTAGCCAGGGATTCCTACAATGAGCAGTTCTTC.

The chain employs TRBV14 and TRBJ1-1; TRBD1 matches 8 bases. This CDR3 has 17 amino acids. The germline gives CDR1 SGHDN, CDR2 FVKESK. The J segment lost 0 bases and the V segment lost 1 base, leaving 7 bases of the junction unmatched. The CDR3 spells CASSQGGTGSLNTEAFF. CDR3 coding DNA: TGTGCCAGCAGCCAAGGGGGGACAGGCTCTCTGAACACTGAAGCTTTCTTT.